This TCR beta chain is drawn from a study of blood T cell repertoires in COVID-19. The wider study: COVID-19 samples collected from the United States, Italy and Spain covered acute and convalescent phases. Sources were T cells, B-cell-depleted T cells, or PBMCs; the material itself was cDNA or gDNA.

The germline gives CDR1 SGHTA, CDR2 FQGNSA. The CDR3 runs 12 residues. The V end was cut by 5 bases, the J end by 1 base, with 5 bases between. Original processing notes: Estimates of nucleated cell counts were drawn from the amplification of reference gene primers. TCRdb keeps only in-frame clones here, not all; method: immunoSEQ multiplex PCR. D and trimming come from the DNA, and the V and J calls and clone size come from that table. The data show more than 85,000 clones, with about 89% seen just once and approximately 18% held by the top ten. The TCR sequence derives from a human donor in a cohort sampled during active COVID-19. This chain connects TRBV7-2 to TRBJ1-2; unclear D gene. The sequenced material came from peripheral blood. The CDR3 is CASSRDNYGYTF. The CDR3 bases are TGTGCCAGCAGCCGAGATAACTATGGCTACACCTTC. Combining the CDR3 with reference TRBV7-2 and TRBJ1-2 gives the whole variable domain GAGVSQSPSNKVTEKGKDVELRCDPISGHTALYWYRQSLGQGLEFLIYFQGNSAPDKSGLPSDRFSAERTGGSVSTLTIQRTQQEDSAVYLCASSRDNYGYTFGSGTRLTVV.